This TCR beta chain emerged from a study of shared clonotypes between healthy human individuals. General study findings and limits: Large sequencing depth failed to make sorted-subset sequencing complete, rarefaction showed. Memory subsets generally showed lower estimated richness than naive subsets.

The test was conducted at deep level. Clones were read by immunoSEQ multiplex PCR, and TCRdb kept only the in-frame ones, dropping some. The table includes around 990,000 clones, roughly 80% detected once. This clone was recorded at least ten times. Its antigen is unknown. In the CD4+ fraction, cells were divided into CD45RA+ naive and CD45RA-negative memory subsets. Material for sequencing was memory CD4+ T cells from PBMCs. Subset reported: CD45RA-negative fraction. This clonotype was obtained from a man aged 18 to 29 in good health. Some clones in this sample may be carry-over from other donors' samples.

The DNA of the CDR3 is TGTGCCAGCAGTAGAACAGGGACGGTCAATGAGCAGTTCTTC. Its translation is CASSRTGTVNEQFF. The chain couples TRBV28 to TRBJ2-1; weak D call: TRBD1 (6 bases). The CDR3 totals 14 residues. The germline V and J ends were trimmed by 5 bases and 6 bases, with 14 bases remaining between them. CDR1 is MDHEN, CDR2 SYDVKM, per germline.